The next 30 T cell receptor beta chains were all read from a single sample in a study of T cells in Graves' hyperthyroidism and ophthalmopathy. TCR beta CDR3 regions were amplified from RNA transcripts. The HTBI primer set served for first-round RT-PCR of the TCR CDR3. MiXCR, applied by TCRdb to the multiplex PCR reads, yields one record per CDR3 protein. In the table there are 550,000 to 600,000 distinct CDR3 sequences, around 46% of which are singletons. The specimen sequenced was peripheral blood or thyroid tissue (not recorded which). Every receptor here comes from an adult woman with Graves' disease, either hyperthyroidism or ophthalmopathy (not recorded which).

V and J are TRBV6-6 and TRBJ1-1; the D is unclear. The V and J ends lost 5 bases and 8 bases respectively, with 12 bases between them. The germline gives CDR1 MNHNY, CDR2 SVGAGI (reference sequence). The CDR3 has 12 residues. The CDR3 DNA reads TGTGCCAGCAGTCAAATTTACCGAGAAGCTTTCTTT. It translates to CASSQIYREAFF.

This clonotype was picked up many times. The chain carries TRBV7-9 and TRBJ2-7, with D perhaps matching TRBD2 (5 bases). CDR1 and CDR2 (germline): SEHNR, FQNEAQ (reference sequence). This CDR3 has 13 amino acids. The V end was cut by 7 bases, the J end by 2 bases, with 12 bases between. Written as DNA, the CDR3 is TGTGCCAGCAACCGACCGGGGACCTACGAGCAGTACTTC. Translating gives CASNRPGTYEQYF. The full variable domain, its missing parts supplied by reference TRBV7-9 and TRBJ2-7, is DTGVSQNPRHKITKRGQNVTFRCDPISEHNRLYWYRQTLGQGPEFLTYFQNEAQLEKSRLLSDRFSAERPKGSFSTLEIQRTEQGDSAMYLCASNRPGTYEQYFGPGTRLTVT.

Here the CDR3 reads CASSYHRDGNYEQYF. CDR3 DNA: TGCGCCAGCAGCTATCACCGGGACGGGAACTACGAGCAGTACTTC. The V call is TRBV5-1, the J call TRBJ2-7; the D gene could be TRBD1 or TRBD2 (5 bases each). V lost 3 bases to trimming and J lost 3 bases, with 16 bases between them. CDR1 and CDR2 (germline): SGHRS, YFSETQ. The CDR3 sequence is 15 residues long. The variable domain in full, with the rest retrieved from reference TRBV5-1 and TRBJ2-7, is KAGVTQTPRYLIKTRGQQVTLSCSPISGHRSVSWYQQTPGQGLQFLFEYFSETQRNKGNFPGRFSGRQFSNSRSEMNVSTLELGDSALYLCASSYHRDGNYEQYFGPGTRLTVT.

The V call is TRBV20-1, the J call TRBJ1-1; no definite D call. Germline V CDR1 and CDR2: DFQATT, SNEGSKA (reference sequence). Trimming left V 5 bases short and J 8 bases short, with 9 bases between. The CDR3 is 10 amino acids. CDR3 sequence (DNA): TGCAGTGCTCTGACATACGAAGCTTTCTTT. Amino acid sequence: CSALTYEAFF.

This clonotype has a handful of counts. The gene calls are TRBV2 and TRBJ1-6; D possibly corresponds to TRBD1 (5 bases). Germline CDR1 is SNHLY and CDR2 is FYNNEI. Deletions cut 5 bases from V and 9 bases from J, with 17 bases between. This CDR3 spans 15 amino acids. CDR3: CASSPGTGVGSPLHF. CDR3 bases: TGTGCCAGCAGTCCCGGCACGGGGGTCGGTTCACCCCTCCACTTT.

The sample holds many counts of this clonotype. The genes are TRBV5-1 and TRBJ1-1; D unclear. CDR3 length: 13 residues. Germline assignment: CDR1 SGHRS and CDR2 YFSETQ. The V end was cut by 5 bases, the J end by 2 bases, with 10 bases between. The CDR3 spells CASRGNENTEAFF. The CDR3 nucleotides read TGCGCCAGCAGGGGGAACGAAAACACTGAAGCTTTCTTT.

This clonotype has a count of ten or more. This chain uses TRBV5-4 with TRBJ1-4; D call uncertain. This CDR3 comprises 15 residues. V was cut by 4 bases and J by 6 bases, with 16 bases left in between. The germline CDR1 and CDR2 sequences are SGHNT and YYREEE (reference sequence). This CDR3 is CASSTWAAGDEKLFF. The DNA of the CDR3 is TGTGCCAGCAGCACCTGGGCCGCCGGGGATGAAAAACTGTTTTTT.

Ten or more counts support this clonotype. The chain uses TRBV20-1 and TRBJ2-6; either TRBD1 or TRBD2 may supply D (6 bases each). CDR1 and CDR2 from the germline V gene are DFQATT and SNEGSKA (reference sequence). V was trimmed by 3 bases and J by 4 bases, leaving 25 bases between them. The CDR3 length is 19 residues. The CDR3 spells CSASPRPGGFITGANVLTF. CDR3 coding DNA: TGCAGTGCTAGCCCCAGACCCGGGGGCTTTATCACCGGGGCCAACGTCCTGACTTTC.

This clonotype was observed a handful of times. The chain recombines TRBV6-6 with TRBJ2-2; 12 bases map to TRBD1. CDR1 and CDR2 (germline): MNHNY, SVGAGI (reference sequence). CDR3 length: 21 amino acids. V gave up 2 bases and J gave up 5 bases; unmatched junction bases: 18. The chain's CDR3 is CASSYPGNSGTGGGETGELFF. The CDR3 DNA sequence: TGTGCCAGCAGTTACCCCGGAAACTCCGGGACAGGGGGCGGTGAGACCGGGGAGCTGTTTTTT.

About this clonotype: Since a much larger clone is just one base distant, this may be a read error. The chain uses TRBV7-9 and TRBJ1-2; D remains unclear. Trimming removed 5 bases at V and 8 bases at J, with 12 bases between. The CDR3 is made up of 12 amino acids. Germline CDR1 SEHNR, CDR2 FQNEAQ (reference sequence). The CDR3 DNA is TGTGCCAGCAGCAGCAAAGCGGGGGGCTACACCTTC. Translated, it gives CASSSKAGGYTF.

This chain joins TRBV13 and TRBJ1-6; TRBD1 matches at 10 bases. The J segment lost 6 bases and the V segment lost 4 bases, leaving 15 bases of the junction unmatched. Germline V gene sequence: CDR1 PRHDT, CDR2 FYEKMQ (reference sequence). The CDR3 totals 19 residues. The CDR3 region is CASSSRQGASNLPNSPLHF. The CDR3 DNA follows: TGTGCCAGCAGCTCACGACAGGGGGCGAGTAACTTACCTAATTCACCCCTCCACTTT.

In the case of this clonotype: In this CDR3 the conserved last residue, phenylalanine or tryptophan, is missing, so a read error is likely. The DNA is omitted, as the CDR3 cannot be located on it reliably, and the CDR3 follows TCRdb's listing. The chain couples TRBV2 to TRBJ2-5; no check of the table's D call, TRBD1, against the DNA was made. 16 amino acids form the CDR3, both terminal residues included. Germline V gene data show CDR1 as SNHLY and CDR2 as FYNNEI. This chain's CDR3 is CASSEGGAGYGYTFGS.

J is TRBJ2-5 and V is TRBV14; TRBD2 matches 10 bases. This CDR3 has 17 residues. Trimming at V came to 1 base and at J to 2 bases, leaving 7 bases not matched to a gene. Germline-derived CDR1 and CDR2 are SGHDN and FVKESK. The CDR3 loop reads CASSQVSSGSDQETQYF. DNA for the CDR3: TGTGCCAGCAGCCAAGTCTCTAGCGGGAGTGATCAAGAGACCCAGTACTTC.

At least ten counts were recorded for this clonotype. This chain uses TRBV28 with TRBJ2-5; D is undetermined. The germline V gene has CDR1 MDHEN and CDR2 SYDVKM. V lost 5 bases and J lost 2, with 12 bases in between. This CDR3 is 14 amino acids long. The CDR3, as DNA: TGTGCCAGCAGTAACAGCGTAAAACAAGAGACCCAGTACTTC. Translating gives CASSNSVKQETQYF.

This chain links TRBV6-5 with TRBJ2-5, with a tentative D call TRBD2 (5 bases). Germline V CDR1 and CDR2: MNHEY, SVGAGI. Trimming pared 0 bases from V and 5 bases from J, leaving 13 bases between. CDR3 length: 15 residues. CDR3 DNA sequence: TGTGCCAGCAGTTACTCGAATTGGGAGACGGAGACCCAGTACTTC. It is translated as CASSYSNWETETQYF.

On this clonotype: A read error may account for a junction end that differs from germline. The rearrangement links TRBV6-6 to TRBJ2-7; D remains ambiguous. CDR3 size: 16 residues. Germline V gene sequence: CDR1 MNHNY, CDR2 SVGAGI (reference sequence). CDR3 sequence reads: CAGSLSIPVKHNEQYF. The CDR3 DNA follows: TGTGCCGGCAGTTTATCGATCCCTGTAAAGCACAACGAGCAGTACTTC.

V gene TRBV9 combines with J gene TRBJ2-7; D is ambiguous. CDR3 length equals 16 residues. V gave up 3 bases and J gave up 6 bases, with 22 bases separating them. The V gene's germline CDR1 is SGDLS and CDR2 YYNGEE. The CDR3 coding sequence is TGTGCCAGCAGCGCCCCCCTCCTAACTTCGGGTCGCGAGCAGTACTTC. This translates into CASSAPLLTSGREQYF.

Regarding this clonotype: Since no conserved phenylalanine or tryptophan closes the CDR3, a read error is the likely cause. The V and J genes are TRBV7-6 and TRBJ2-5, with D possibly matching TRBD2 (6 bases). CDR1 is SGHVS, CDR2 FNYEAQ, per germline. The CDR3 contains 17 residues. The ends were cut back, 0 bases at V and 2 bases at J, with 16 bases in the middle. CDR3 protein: CASSLAPGLIRQETQYL. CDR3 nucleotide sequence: TGTGCCAGCAGCTTAGCGCCAGGACTAATCAGACAAGAGACCCAGTACCTC.

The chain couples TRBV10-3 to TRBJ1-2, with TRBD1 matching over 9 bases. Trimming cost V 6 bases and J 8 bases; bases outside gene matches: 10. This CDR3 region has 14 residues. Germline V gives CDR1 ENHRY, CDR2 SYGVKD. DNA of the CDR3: TGTGCCATCAGCGCTGGGGACAGGGCTGGCGGCTACACCTTC. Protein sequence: CAISAGDRAGGYTF.

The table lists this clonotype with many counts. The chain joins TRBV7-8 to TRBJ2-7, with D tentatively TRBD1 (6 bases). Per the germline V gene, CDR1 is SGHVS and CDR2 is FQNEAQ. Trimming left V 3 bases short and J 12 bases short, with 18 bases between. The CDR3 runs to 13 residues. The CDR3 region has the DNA TGTGCCAGCAGCTTTCCACACAATTCAGGGGCGTACTTC. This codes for CASSFPHNSGAYF.

The CDR3 nucleotides are TGTGCCAGCAGTGAATCGGGGCTAGCGTACGAGCAGTACTTC. Translation gives CASSESGLAYEQYF. The J gene is TRBJ2-7, the V gene TRBV25-1; maybe TRBD2 (6 bases). The CDR3 contains 14 residues. The germline V and J ends were trimmed by 1 base and 4 bases, with 11 bases remaining between them. CDR1 and CDR2 from the germline V gene are MGHDK and SYGVNS.

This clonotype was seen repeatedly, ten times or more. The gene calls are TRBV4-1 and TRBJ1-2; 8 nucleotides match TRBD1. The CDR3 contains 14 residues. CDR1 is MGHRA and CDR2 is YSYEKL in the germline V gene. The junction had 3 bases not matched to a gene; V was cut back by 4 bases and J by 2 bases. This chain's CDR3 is CASSRGTGNYGYTF. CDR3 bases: TGCGCCAGCAGCCGAGGGACAGGAAACTATGGCTACACCTTC.

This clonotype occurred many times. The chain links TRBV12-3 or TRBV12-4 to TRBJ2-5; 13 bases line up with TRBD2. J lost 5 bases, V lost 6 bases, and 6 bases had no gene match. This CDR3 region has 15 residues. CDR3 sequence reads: CASRPGLAGSETQYF. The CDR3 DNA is TGTGCCAGCAGACCGGGACTAGCGGGATCGGAGACCCAGTACTTC.

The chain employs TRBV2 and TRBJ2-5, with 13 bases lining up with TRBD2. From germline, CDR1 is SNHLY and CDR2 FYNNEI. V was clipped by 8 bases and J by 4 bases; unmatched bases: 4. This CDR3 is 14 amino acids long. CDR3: CASLLAGGRETQYF. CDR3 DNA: TGTGCCAGCCTACTAGCGGGAGGGCGAGAGACCCAGTACTTC.

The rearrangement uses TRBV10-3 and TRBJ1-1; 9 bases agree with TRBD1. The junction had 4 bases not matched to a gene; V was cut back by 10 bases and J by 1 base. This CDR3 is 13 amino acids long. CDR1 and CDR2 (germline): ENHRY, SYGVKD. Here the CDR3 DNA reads TGTGCCACTGCGACAGGGGGGAACACTGAAGCTTTCTTT. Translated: CATATGGNTEAFF.

The chain's CDR3 is CASSEGLAGVEQFF. The CDR3 nucleotides are TGTGCCAGCAGTGAAGGACTAGCGGGAGTTGAGCAGTTCTTC. This rearrangement joins TRBV2 to TRBJ2-7; 12 bases align to TRBD2. The DNA end favors TRBJ2-1, so the J call may be wrong. Germline CDR1 SNHLY, CDR2 FYNNEI. CDR3 size: 14 residues.

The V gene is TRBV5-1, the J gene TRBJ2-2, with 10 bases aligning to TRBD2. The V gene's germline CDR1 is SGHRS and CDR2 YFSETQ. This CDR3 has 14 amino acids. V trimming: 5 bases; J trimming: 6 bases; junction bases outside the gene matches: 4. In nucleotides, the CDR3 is TGCGCCAGCAGTCTAGCGGGAGCGGCCGGGGAGCTGTTTTTT. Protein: CASSLAGAAGELFF.

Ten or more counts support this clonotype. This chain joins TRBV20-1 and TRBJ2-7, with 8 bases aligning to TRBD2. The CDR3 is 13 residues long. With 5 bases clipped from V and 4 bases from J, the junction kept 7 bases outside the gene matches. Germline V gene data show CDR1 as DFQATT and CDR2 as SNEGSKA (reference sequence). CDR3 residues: CSACRSGSYEQYF. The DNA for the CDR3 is TGCAGTGCTTGTCGAAGCGGGAGTTACGAGCAGTACTTC.

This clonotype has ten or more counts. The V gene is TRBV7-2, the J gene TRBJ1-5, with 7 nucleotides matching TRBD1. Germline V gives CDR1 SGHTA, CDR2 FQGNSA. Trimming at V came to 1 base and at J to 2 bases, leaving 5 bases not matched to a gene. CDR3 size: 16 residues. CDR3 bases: TGTGCCAGCAGCTTAGTGGGGCAGGGGGGCAATCAGCCCCAGCATTTT. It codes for CASSLVGQGGNQPQHF.

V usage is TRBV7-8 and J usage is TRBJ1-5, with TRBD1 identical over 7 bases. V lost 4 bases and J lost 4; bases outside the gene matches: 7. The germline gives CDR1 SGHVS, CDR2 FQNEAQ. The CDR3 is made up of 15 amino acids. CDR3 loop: CASSSPGTVNQPQHF. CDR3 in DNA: TGTGCCAGCAGCTCGCCTGGGACAGTTAATCAGCCCCAGCATTTT. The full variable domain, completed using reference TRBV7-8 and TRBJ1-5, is GAGVSQSPRYKVAKRGQDVALRCDPISGHVSLFWYQQALGQGPEFLTYFQNEAQLDKSGLPSDRFFAERPEGSVSTLKIQRTQQEDSAVYLCASSSPGTVNQPQHFGDGTRLSIL.